This TCR beta chain was found in a study of blood T cell repertoires in COVID-19. Study in general: Specimens from acute and convalescent COVID-19 originated in the United States, Italy and Spain. Nucleic acid was either cDNA or gDNA, and it came from T cells, B-cell-depleted T cells, or PBMCs.

Participants, about 18 to 90 years old, spanned approximately 25 US areas. This CDR3 has 15 amino acids. With 1 base removed from V and 5 bases from J, the gap between germline ends came to 9 bases. The germline V gene has CDR1 LGHNA and CDR2 YNFKEQ. As handled by the study authors: Researchers report that nucleated cell counts were estimated from reference gene primer amplification. Profiling relied on immunoSEQ multiplex PCR, and the TCRdb table lists in-frame clones only, not all of them. That table is the source of V, J and clone size, and D and trimming were worked out from the DNA. In the table there are about 440,000 clones, roughly 87% of which are singletons.

The chain is built from TRBV4-2 and TRBJ1-6, with a weak D call TRBD1 (5 bases). The sequence derives from a woman between 18 and 30 years old with acute COVID-19. The sequenced sample consisted of PBMCs or T cells enriched from blood (not recorded which). The CDR3 coding sequence is TGTGCCAGCAGCCAAGGGGGCCCCCATAATTCACCCCTCCACTTT. It is translated as CASSQGGPHNSPLHF.